The 17 T cell receptor beta chains listed next were all sequenced from one sample in a study of blood T cell repertoires in COVID-19. TCRdb's copy holds only in-frame clones and misses some; the assay was immunoSEQ multiplex PCR. The table has 45,000 to 70,000 clones, 73% seen once; the top ten hold roughly 18%. Sequenced: peripheral blood. The receptors derive from a woman aged 45-60 years with active or convalescent COVID-19.

This clone was seen only once. DNA for the CDR3: TGTGCCAGCAGCCTACTAGCTCAGAGCTCCTACGAGCAGTACTTC. Translated: CASSLLAQSSYEQYF. This sequence joins TRBV7-8 and TRBJ2-7, with D perhaps TRBD2 (6 bases). Germline V gene lookup returns CDR1 SGHVS and CDR2 FQNEAQ. The CDR3 consists of 15 residues. Trimming took 5 bases from V and 0 from J, leaving 14 bases between them.

The genes are TRBV5-1 and TRBJ1-3; 11 bases match TRBD1. CDR1 is SGHRS, CDR2 YFSETQ, per germline. The CDR3 is 17 amino acids. V lost 0 bases, J lost 7 bases, and 9 bases stayed unmatched. The CDR3 reads CASSLGLRTGGGNTIYF. The CDR3 region has the DNA TGCGCCAGCAGCTTGGGCCTAAGGACAGGGGGCGGGAACACCATATATTTT.

In its sample, this clone was seen a few times. The chain has TRBV27 and TRBJ2-5, with 8 positions matching TRBD2. The CDR3 consists of 16 residues. Germline values: CDR1 MNHEY, CDR2 SMNVEV (reference sequence). Trimming took 8 bases from V and 2 from J; bases not matched to a gene: 13. In DNA form, the CDR3 reads TGTGCCAGCGGTAATATGCTAGCGGGCCTTCAAGAGACCCAGTACTTC. Amino acids: CASGNMLAGLQETQYF.

The rearrangement links TRBV3-1 (or the pseudogene TRBV3-2) to TRBJ2-1; 11 bases are shared with TRBD2. The CDR3 is made up of 19 amino acids. The ends lost 4 bases at V and 4 bases at J; junction bases unmatched: 15. Germline V gene data show CDR1 as LGHDT and CDR2 as YNNKEL (reference sequence). In DNA form, the CDR3 reads TGTGCCAGCAGCCTCGTACCGGGACTAGCGGAGGAGGGGTACAATGAGCAGTTCTTC. Translating gives CASSLVPGLAEEGYNEQFF.

V and J are TRBV29-1 and TRBJ2-1; perhaps TRBD1 as D (6 bases). The V gene lost 6 bases and the J gene lost 1 base, with 19 bases spanning the gap. The V gene's germline CDR1 is SQVTM and CDR2 ANQGSEA. This CDR3 is built from 16 residues. The CDR3 region is CSVALWGRMSYNEQFF. In nucleotides, the CDR3 is TGCAGCGTAGCGCTTTGGGGGCGGATGTCCTACAATGAGCAGTTCTTC.

V usage is TRBV19 and J usage is TRBJ2-3, with TRBD1 identical over 8 bases. This CDR3 has 16 amino acids. The ends lost 2 bases at V and 2 bases at J; junction bases unmatched: 6. Germline assignment: CDR1 LNHDA and CDR2 SQIVND (reference sequence). The CDR3 coding sequence is TGTGCCAGTAGTATATCGACAGGGGTTGACACAGATACGCAGTATTTT. Amino acid sequence: CASSISTGVDTDTQYF.

This chain connects TRBV4-1 to TRBJ1-6; D may be TRBD1 (5 bases). The CDR3 runs to 16 residues. Trimming took 1 base from V and 8 from J, leaving 15 bases between them. The V gene's germline CDR1 is MGHRA and CDR2 YSYEKL. The CDR3 coding sequence is TGCGCCAGCAGCCAAGTCGGCAGGGAATCTCATTCACCCCTCCACTTT. Its translation is CASSQVGRESHSPLHF.

The chain recombines TRBV4-1 with TRBJ1-5; 7 nucleotides match TRBD1. This CDR3 is 15 amino acids long. Trimming removed 4 bases from V and 3 bases from J; junction bases left unmatched: 6. Germline CDR1 is MGHRA and CDR2 is YSYEKL. CDR3 sequence: CASSLLTGFNQPQHF. CDR3 bases: TGCGCCAGCAGCCTACTGACAGGGTTCAATCAGCCCCAGCATTTT.

In its sample, this clone was seen a few times. The CDR3 region is CASSQGVYEQYF. CDR3 DNA sequence: TGTGCCAGCAGCCAAGGAGTCTACGAGCAGTACTTC. This chain links TRBV3-1 (or the pseudogene TRBV3-2) with TRBJ2-7; D uncertain. V gave up 1 base and J gave up 3 bases, with 4 bases separating them. Germline values: CDR1 LGHDT, CDR2 YNNKEL (reference sequence). This CDR3 region has 12 residues.

V gene TRBV5-1 combines with J gene TRBJ1-2; 8 bases match TRBD1. The germline V gene has CDR1 SGHRS and CDR2 YFSETQ. There are 15 residues in the CDR3. V shed 0 bases and J 6 bases; nucleotides not matched to a gene: 7. CDR3 amino acids: CASSLDRGFRDGYTF. CDR3 bases: TGCGCCAGCAGCTTGGACAGGGGGTTCAGGGATGGCTACACCTTC.

The rearrangement joins TRBV15 to TRBJ1-2, with no clear D. The CDR3 spans 15 residues. V shed 1 base and J shed 2 bases, with 11 bases lying between them. Germline values: CDR1 LNHNV, CDR2 YYDKDF (reference sequence). CDR3 amino acids: CATSRGRADNYGYTF. In DNA form, the CDR3 reads TGTGCCACCAGCAGAGGGAGGGCGGACAACTATGGCTACACCTTC.

This sequence joins TRBV5-4 and TRBJ2-7, with a tentative D call TRBD1 (5 bases). Germline V lookup: CDR1 SGHNT, CDR2 YYREEE (reference sequence). Trimming stripped 0 bases from V and 2 bases from J, with 9 bases between. The CDR3 is 14 residues long. The DNA for the CDR3 is TGTGCCAGCAGCTTGGATGTAGGGGCCTACGAGCAGTACTTC. It encodes CASSLDVGAYEQYF.

The chain links TRBV3-1 (or the pseudogene TRBV3-2) to TRBJ2-7, with 7 bases matching TRBD2. CDR1 and CDR2 (germline): LGHDT, YNNKEL (reference sequence). The CDR3 extends over 13 amino acids. Trimming cost V 5 bases and J 3 bases; bases outside gene matches: 4. In nucleotides, the CDR3 is TGTGCCAGCAGCGTAACTAGCGACTACGAGCAGTACTTC. Its translation is CASSVTSDYEQYF.

This chain links TRBV6-6 with TRBJ1-2; 7 nucleotides line up with TRBD1. The germline gives CDR1 MNHNY, CDR2 SVGAGI (reference sequence). The CDR3 totals 15 residues. J was trimmed by 1 base and V by 0 bases; bases with no gene match: 2. The CDR3 sequence: CASSYSAGGNYGYTF. The DNA of the CDR3 is TGTGCCAGCAGTTACTCGGCAGGGGGTAACTATGGCTACACCTTC.

This rearrangement joins TRBV27 to TRBJ1-5; 7 bases are a match to TRBD1. Per germline, CDR1 MNHEY and CDR2 SMNVEV (reference sequence). This CDR3 contains 17 residues. Unmatched junction bases numbered 9, after V lost 4 bases and J lost 0 bases. As DNA, the CDR3 is TGTGCCAGCAGTTGGAGACAGGGCCACTATAGCAATCAGCCCCAGCATTTT. Its translation is CASSWRQGHYSNQPQHF.

The chain has TRBV5-1 and TRBJ1-1; D unclear. Per the germline V gene, CDR1 is SGHRS and CDR2 is YFSETQ. The V end was cut by 1 base, the J end by 1 base, with 8 bases between. This CDR3 region has 14 residues. The CDR3 DNA is TGCGCCAGCAGCTTGACAGCGGGGAACACTGAAGCTTTCTTT. It codes for CASSLTAGNTEAFF.

This chain joins TRBV5-4 and TRBJ1-1; TRBD1 might be the D (6 bases). Looked up from germline, CDR1 is SGHNT and CDR2 is YYREEE (reference sequence). The CDR3 runs to 14 residues. V lost 1 base and J lost 1, with 8 bases in between. The CDR3 loop is CASSLTGRNTEAFF. Here the CDR3 DNA reads TGTGCCAGCAGCTTGACAGGGAGGAACACTGAAGCTTTCTTT.